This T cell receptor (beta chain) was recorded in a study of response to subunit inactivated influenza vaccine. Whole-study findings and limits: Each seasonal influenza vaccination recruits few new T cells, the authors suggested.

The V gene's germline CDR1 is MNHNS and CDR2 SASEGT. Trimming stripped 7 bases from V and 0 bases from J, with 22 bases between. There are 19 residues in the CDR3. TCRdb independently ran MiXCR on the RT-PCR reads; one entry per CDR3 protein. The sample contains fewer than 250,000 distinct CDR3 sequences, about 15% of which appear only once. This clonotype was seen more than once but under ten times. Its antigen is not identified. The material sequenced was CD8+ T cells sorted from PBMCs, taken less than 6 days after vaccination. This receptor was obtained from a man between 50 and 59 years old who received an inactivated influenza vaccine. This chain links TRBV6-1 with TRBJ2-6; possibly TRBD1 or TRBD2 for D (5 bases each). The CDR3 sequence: CASNHRPGPYISGANVLTF. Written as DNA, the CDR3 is TGTGCCAGCAACCACAGACCGGGGCCTTACATCTCTGGGGCCAACGTCCTGACTTTC.